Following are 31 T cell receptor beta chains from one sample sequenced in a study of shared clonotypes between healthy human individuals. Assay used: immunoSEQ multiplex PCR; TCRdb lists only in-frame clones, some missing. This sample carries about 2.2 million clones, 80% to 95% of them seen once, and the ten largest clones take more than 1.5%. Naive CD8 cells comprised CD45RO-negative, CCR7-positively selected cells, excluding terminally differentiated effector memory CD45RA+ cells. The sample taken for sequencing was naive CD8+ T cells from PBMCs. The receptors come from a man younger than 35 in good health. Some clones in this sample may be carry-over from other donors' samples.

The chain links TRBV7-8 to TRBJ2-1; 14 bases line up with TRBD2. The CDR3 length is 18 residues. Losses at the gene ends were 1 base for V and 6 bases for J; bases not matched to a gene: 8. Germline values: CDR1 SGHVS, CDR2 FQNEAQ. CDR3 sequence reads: CASSLVGTSGSYPNEQFF. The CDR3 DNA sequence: TGTGCCAGCAGCTTAGTGGGGACTAGCGGGAGTTATCCCAATGAGCAGTTCTTC. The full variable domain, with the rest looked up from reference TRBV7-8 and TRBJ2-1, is GAGVSQSPRYKVAKRGQDVALRCDPISGHVSLFWYQQALGQGPEFLTYFQNEAQLDKSGLPSDRFFAERPEGSVSTLKIQRTQQEDSAVYLCASSLVGTSGSYPNEQFFGPGTRLTVL.

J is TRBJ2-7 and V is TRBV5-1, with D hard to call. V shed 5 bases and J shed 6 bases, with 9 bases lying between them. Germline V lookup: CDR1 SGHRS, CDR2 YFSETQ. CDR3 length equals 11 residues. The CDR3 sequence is CASSQKSEQYF. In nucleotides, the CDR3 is TGCGCCAGCAGTCAGAAGTCCGAGCAGTACTTC.

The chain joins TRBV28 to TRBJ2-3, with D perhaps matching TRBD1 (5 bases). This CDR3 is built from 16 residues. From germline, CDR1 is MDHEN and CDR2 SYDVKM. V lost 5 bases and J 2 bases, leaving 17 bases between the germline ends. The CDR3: CASSPTPRQYTDTQYF. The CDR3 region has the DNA TGTGCCAGCAGTCCCACCCCCCGACAGTACACAGATACGCAGTATTTT.

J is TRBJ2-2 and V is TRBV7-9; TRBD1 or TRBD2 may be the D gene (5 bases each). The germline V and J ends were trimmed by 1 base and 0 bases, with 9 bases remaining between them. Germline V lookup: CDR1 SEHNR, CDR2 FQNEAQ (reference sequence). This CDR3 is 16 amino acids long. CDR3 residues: CASSLVLGPNTGELFF. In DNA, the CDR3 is TGTGCCAGCAGCTTAGTCCTGGGACCGAACACCGGGGAGCTGTTTTTT.

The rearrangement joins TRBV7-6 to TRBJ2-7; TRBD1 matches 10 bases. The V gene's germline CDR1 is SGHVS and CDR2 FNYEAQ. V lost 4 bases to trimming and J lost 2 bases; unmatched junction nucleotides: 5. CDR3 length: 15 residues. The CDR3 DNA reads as TGTGCCAGCAGCTACGACAGGGGGCCCGCCTACGAGCAGTACTTC. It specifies CASSYDRGPAYEQYF.

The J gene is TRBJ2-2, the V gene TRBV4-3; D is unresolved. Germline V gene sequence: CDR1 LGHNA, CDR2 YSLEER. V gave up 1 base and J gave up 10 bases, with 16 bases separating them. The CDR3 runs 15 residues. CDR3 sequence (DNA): TGCGCCAGCAGCCAAGCCGGCAGGCCGGCCGTGGAGCTGTTTTTT. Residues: CASSQAGRPAVELFF.

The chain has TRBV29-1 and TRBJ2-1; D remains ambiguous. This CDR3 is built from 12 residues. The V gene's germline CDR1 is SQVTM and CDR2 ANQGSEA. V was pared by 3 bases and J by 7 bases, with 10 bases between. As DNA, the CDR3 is TGCAGCGTTGAGTTTTTGGGGAATGAGCAGTTCTTC. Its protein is CSVEFLGNEQFF.

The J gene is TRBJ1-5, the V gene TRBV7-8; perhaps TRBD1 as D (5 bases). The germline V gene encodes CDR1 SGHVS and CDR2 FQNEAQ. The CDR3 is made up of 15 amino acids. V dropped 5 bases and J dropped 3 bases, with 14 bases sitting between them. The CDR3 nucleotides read TGTGCCAGCAGCGCCGTTGAGGGGCTCAATCAGCCCCAGCATTTT. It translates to CASSAVEGLNQPQHF.

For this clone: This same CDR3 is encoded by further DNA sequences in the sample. The CDR3 protein is CASSLRQGEAFF. The CDR3 DNA sequence: TGTGCCAGCAGTTTGCGACAGGGCGAAGCTTTCTTT. This sequence joins TRBV27 and TRBJ1-1; 7 bases map to TRBD1. V trimming: 3 bases; J trimming: 8 bases; junction bases outside the gene matches: 3. CDR1 and CDR2 from the germline V gene are MNHEY and SMNVEV (reference sequence). This CDR3 has 12 amino acids.

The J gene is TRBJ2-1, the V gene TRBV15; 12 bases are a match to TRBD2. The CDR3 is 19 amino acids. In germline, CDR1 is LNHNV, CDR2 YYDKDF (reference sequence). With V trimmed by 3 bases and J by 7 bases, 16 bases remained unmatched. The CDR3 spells CATSSRRLAGVVGSNEQFF. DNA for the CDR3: TGTGCCACCAGCAGTCGTCGACTAGCGGGAGTAGTAGGGTCGAATGAGCAGTTCTTC.

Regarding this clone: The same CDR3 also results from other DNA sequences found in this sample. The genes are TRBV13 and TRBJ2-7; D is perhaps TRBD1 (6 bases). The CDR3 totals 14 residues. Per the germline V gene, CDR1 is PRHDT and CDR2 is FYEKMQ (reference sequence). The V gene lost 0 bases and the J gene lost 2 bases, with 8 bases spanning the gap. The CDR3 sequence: CASSLGRGPYEQYF. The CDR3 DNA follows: TGTGCCAGCAGCTTAGGCAGGGGCCCCTACGAGCAGTACTTC.

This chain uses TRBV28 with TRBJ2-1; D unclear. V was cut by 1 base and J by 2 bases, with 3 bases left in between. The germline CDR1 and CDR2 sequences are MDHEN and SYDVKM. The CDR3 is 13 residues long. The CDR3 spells CASSLSTYNEQFF. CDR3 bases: TGTGCCAGCAGTTTATCGACCTACAATGAGCAGTTCTTC.

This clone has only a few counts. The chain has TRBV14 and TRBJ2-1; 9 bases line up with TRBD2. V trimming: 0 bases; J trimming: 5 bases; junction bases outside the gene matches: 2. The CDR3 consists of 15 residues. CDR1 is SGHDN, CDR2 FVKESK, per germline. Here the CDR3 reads CASSQEGLAHNEQFF. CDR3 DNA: TGTGCCAGCAGCCAAGAGGGACTAGCCCACAATGAGCAGTTCTTC.

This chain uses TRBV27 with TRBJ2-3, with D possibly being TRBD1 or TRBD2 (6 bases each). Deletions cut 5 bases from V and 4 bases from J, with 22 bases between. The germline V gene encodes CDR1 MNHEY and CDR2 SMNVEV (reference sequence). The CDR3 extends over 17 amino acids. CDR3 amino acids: CASSPGWGAGRSDTQYF. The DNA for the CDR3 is TGTGCCAGCAGTCCGGGGTGGGGGGCAGGGCGGTCAGATACGCAGTATTTT.

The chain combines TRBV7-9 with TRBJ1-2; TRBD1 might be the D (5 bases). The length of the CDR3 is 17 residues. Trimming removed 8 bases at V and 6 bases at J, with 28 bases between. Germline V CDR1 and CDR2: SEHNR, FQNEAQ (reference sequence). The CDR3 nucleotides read TGTGCCAGCCACGAGAGGAGCGCCCCGACAGTATTAGATGGCTACACCTTC. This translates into CASHERSAPTVLDGYTF.

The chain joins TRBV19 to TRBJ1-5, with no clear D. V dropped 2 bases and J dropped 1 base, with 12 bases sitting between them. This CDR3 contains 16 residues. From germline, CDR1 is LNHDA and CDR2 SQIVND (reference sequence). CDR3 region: CASSISRYNSNQPQHF. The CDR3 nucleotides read TGTGCCAGTAGTATATCTCGGTATAACAGCAATCAGCCCCAGCATTTT.

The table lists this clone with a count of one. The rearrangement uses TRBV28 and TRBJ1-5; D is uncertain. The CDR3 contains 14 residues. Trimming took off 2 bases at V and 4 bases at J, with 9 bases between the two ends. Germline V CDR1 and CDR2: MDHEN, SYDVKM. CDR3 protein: CASSLIGTNQPQHF. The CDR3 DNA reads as TGTGCCAGCAGTTTAATAGGTACTAATCAGCCCCAGCATTTT.

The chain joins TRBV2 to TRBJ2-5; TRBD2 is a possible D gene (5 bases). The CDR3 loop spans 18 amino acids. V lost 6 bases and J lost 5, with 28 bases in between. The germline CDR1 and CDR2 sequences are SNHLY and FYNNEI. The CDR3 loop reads CASRSYGPGLGPFETQYF. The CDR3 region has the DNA TGTGCCAGCAGATCCTACGGTCCGGGGTTAGGGCCCTTTGAGACCCAGTACTTC.

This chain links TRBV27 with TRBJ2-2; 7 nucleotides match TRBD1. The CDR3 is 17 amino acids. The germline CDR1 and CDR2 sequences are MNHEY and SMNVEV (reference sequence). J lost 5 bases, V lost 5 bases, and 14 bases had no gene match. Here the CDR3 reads CASSPPREGQFTGELFF. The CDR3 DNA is TGTGCCAGCAGTCCCCCCAGAGAGGGACAGTTTACCGGGGAGCTGTTTTTT.

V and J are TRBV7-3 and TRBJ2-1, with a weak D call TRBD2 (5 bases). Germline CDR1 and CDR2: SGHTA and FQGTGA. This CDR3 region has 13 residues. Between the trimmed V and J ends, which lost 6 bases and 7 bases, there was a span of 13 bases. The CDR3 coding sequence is TGTGCCAGCAGTCACCTTGAGGGTAATGAGCAGTTCTTC. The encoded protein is CASSHLEGNEQFF.

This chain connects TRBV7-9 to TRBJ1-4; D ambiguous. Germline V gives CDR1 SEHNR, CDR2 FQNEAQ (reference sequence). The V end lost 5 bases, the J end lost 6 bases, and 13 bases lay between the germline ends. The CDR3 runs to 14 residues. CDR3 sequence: CASSPGSSDEKLFF. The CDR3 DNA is TGTGCCAGCAGCCCCGGGAGCAGTGATGAAAAACTGTTTTTT. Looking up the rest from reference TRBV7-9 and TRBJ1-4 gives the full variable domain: DTGVSQNPRHKITKRGQNVTFRCDPISEHNRLYWYRQTLGQGPEFLTYFQNEAQLEKSRLLSDRFSAERPKGSFSTLEIQRTEQGDSAMYLCASSPGSSDEKLFFGSGTQLSVL.

The chain's CDR3 is CSALYLEETQYF. CDR3 bases: TGCAGCGCCCTATACTTGGAGGAGACCCAGTACTTC. The V gene is TRBV29-1, the J gene TRBJ2-5; unclear D gene. CDR3 size: 12 residues. Looked up from germline, CDR1 is SQVTM and CDR2 is ANQGSEA. V was shortened by 7 bases and J by 5 bases, with 14 bases between the two germline ends. The full variable domain, in which reference TRBV29-1 and TRBJ2-5 provide the parts outside the CDR3, is SAVISQKPSRDICQRGTSLTIQCQVDSQVTMMFWYRQQPGQSLTLIATANQGSEATYESGFVIDKFPISRPNLTFSTLTVSNMSPEDSSIYLCSALYLEETQYFGPGTRLLVL.

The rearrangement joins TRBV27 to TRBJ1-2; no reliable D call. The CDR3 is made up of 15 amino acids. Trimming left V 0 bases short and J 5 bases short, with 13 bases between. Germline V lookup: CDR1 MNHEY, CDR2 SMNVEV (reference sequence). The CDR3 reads CASSLSQVDRYGYTF. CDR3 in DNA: TGTGCCAGCAGTTTATCACAAGTAGATCGGTATGGCTACACCTTC.

The CDR3 region has the DNA TGTGCCAGCGTTTGGGGTGTGTGGGGGGCCGCCCACGAGCAGTACTTC. This codes for CASVWGVWGAAHEQYF. The chain uses TRBV27 and TRBJ2-7; D could derive from TRBD1 or TRBD2 (6 bases each). The germline gives CDR1 MNHEY, CDR2 SMNVEV (reference sequence). V lost 8 bases and J 5 bases, leaving 25 bases between the germline ends. CDR3 length: 16 residues.

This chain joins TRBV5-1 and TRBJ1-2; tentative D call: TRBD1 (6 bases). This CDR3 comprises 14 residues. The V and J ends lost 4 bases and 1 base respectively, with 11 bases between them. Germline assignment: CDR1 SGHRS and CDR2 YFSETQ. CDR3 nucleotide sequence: TGCGCCAGCAGCGCTACAGGGTTTAACTATGGCTACACCTTC. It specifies CASSATGFNYGYTF.

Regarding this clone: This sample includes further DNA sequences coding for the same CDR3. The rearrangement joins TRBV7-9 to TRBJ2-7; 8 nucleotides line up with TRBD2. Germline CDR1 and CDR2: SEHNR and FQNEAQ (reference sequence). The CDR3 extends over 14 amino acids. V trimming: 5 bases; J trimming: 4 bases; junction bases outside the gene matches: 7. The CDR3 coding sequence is TGTGCCAGCAGCCTCCGGGAGGGTAGGTACGAGCAGTACTTC. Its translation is CASSLREGRYEQYF.

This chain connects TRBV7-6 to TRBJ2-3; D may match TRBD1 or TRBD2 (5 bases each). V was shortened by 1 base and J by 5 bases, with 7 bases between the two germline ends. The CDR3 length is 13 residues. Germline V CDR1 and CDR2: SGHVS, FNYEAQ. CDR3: CASSLGDQDTQYF. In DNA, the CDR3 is TGTGCCAGCAGCTTAGGGGACCAAGATACGCAGTATTTT.

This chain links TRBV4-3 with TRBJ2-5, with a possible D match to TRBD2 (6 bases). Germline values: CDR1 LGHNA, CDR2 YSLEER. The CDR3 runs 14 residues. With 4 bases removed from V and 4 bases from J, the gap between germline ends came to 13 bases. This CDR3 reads CASSRGTRGETQYF. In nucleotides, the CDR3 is TGCGCCAGCAGCCGCGGGACCCGCGGAGAGACCCAGTACTTC.

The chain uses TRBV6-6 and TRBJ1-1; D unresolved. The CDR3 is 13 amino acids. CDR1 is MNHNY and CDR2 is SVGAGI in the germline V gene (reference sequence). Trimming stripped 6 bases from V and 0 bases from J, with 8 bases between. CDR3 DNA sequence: TGTGCCAGCAGCGGCAGCATGAACACTGAAGCTTTCTTT. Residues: CASSGSMNTEAFF.

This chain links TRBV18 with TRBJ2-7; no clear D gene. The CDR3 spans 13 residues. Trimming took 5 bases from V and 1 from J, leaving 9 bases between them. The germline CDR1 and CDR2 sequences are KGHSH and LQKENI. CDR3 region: CASSTVNSYEQYF. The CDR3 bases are TGTGCCAGCTCAACCGTGAATTCCTACGAGCAGTACTTC.

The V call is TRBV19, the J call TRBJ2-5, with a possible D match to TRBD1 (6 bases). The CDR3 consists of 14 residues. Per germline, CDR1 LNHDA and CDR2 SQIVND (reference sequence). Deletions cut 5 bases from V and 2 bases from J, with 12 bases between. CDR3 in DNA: TGTGCCAGTAGTTTTTCTGGACAGCAAGAGACCCAGTACTTC. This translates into CASSFSGQQETQYF. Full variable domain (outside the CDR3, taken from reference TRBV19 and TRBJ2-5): DGGITQSPKYLFRKEGQNVTLSCEQNLNHDAMYWYRQDPGQGLRLIYYSQIVNDFQKGDIAEGYSVSREKKESFPLTVTSAQKNPTAFYLCASSFSGQQETQYFGPGTRLLVL.